What follows describes a single T cell receptor beta chain. The antigen is unknown. The sample contains more than one DNA sequence encoding this CDR3. This CDR3 has 14 amino acids. After removal of 5 bases from V and 4 bases from J, the junction contained 5 bases not matched to a gene. Per germline, CDR1 SGHTA and CDR2 FQGNSA. Authors' processing steps: Junction-only immunoSEQ sequences carried no quality scores, so filtering differed. Sequencing used immunoSEQ multiplex PCR; TCRdb keeps in-frame clones, though not all of them. V and J calls and clone size are those listed in that table; D and trimming were worked out from the DNA. The sample shows 2 million to 3 million clones, under 95% of them seen only once. The sample is drawn from a study of shared clonotypes between healthy human individuals. Regarding the study as a whole: Roughly 5% of naive CD4 clonotypes were shared across several donors.

Sequenced input: naive CD4+ T cells from PBMCs. The subset was: CD45RA+ positively selected. The chain links TRBV7-2 to TRBJ1-1; 9 bases align to TRBD1. The sequence derives from a young man in good health. Some clones in this sample may be carry-over from other donors' samples. The CDR3 loop is CASSLQGAGTEAFF. The CDR3 nucleotides are TGTGCCAGCAGCCTACAGGGGGCTGGCACTGAAGCTTTCTTT.